A selection of T cell receptor beta chains follows, all from one sample in a study of blood T cell repertoires in COVID-19. Produced via immunoSEQ multiplex PCR; TCRdb's table is partial and in-frame only. The sample has just over 85,000 clones; about nine tenths are singletons. The specimen was peripheral blood. Receptor source: a middle-aged man with acute or convalescent COVID-19. Each CDR3 is given without its conserved first and last residue. D genes are given only for firm matches.

cdr3_aa: ASSLGLFEGYT
j_call: TRBJ1-2
d_call: NA
v_call: TRBV7-2

cdr3_aa: ASSQDLGQGYGYT
j_call: TRBJ1-2
d_call: TRBD1
v_call: TRBV4-2

cdr3_aa: ASSLVGASNYGYT
j_call: TRBJ1-2
d_call: NA
v_call: TRBV7-2

cdr3_aa: ASLRGQGDEKLF
j_call: TRBJ1-4
d_call: TRBD1
v_call: TRBV2

cdr3_aa: ASTEEGAGLNTEAF
j_call: TRBJ1-1
d_call: TRBD1
v_call: TRBV4-2

cdr3_aa: ASSRDSVEEQY
j_call: TRBJ2-7
d_call: TRBD1
v_call: TRBV5-4

cdr3_aa: ATSRTGDRNEKLF
j_call: TRBJ1-4
d_call: TRBD1
v_call: TRBV15

cdr3_aa: ASSRGDRVGYGYT
j_call: TRBJ1-2
d_call: TRBD1
v_call: TRBV5-4

cdr3_aa: ASSLFSRGLGYGYT
j_call: TRBJ1-2
d_call: NA
v_call: TRBV5-1

cdr3_aa: ASSITSGDTEAF
j_call: TRBJ1-1
d_call: NA
v_call: TRBV13

cdr3_aa: ASSLETAGSYGYT
j_call: TRBJ1-2
d_call: NA
v_call: TRBV7-9

cdr3_aa: SGTVEGGRADTQY
j_call: TRBJ2-3
d_call: TRBD1
v_call: TRBV29-1

cdr3_aa: ASRDSGSSGTQY
j_call: TRBJ2-3
d_call: TRBD2
v_call: TRBV6-5

cdr3_aa: ASSPQARGTDTQY
j_call: TRBJ2-3
d_call: NA
v_call: TRBV11-2

cdr3_aa: ATSDGGQGADEQF
j_call: TRBJ2-1
d_call: TRBD1
v_call: TRBV24-1

cdr3_aa: ASRGQGGTQY
j_call: TRBJ2-3
d_call: TRBD1
v_call: TRBV2

cdr3_aa: ASSQDRLAAEQY
j_call: TRBJ2-7
d_call: NA
v_call: TRBV4-2

cdr3_aa: ASSLATGLGTEAF
j_call: TRBJ1-1
d_call: NA
v_call: TRBV4-1

cdr3_aa: ASSRDGTGMYEQF
j_call: TRBJ2-1
d_call: TRBD1
v_call: TRBV7-2

cdr3_aa: ASSLATGISAPLH
j_call: TRBJ1-6
d_call: NA
v_call: TRBV11-2

cdr3_aa: ASSQDSGGHNEQF
j_call: TRBJ2-1
d_call: TRBD2
v_call: TRBV4-1

cdr3_aa: ASSPRGSPLH
j_call: TRBJ1-6
d_call: NA
v_call: TRBV12-3/TRBV12-4

cdr3_aa: ASSIPSSGTYNEQF
j_call: TRBJ2-1
d_call: NA
v_call: TRBV19

cdr3_aa: ASSHRRGQTHILNTEAF
j_call: TRBJ1-1
d_call: NA
v_call: TRBV14

cdr3_aa: ASSGDYRNVSPLH
j_call: TRBJ1-6
d_call: NA
v_call: TRBV2

cdr3_aa: ASSLGSGVYEQF
j_call: TRBJ2-1
d_call: TRBD2
v_call: TRBV5-1

cdr3_aa: ASSLLAGAPNEQF
j_call: TRBJ2-1
d_call: TRBD2
v_call: TRBV27

cdr3_aa: SVGTGQETQY
j_call: TRBJ2-5
d_call: TRBD1
v_call: TRBV29-1

cdr3_aa: ASRMGPYHNPSKNIQY
j_call: TRBJ2-4
d_call: NA
v_call: TRBV11-2

cdr3_aa: ASSKGRDTADTQY
j_call: TRBJ2-3
d_call: NA
v_call: TRBV19

cdr3_aa: ASSSRGSDEKLF
j_call: TRBJ1-4
d_call: NA
v_call: TRBV6-6

cdr3_aa: ASSVGTATNYGYT
j_call: TRBJ1-2
d_call: TRBD1
v_call: TRBV9

cdr3_aa: ASSASGTGGEKLF
j_call: TRBJ1-4
d_call: TRBD1
v_call: TRBV5-1

cdr3_aa: ASSLDYRTGGYGYT
j_call: TRBJ1-2
d_call: TRBD1
v_call: TRBV11-3

cdr3_aa: AWSARTSGGDNEQF
j_call: TRBJ2-1
d_call: TRBD2
v_call: TRBV30

cdr3_aa: AWSPRVGEKLF
j_call: TRBJ1-4
d_call: NA
v_call: TRBV30

cdr3_aa: ASSLGTGLDYGYT
j_call: TRBJ1-2
d_call: TRBD1
v_call: TRBV5-1

cdr3_aa: ASGGTGPYEQY
j_call: TRBJ2-7
d_call: TRBD1
v_call: TRBV6-5

cdr3_aa: ASGSGQGWETQY
j_call: TRBJ2-5
d_call: TRBD1
v_call: TRBV12-5

cdr3_aa: AIRTGTEDYGYT
j_call: TRBJ1-2
d_call: TRBD1
v_call: TRBV10-3

cdr3_aa: ASRDLAGGPQETQY
j_call: TRBJ2-5
d_call: TRBD2
v_call: TRBV2

cdr3_aa: ASSDIRDGRYGYT
j_call: TRBJ1-2
d_call: NA
v_call: TRBV25-1

cdr3_aa: ASRRIVGTGEENEQY
j_call: TRBJ2-7
d_call: NA
v_call: TRBV27

cdr3_aa: ASSPRDSTNEKLF
j_call: TRBJ1-4
d_call: TRBD1
v_call: TRBV7-9

cdr3_aa: ASSAGQLYGYT
j_call: TRBJ1-2
d_call: NA
v_call: TRBV12-3/TRBV12-4

cdr3_aa: ASSGQVTNEKLF
j_call: TRBJ1-4
d_call: TRBD1
v_call: TRBV7-9

cdr3_aa: ASSRDRANTEAF
j_call: TRBJ1-1
d_call: TRBD1
v_call: TRBV7-2

cdr3_aa: ASSLEGRGQETQY
j_call: TRBJ2-5
d_call: TRBD1
v_call: TRBV7-9

cdr3_aa: ASKLGGPSTDTQY
j_call: TRBJ2-3
d_call: NA
v_call: TRBV5-6

cdr3_aa: ASSQSLTGDGYT
j_call: TRBJ1-2
d_call: TRBD1
v_call: TRBV4-1

cdr3_aa: AWSVTAAGRNQPQH
j_call: TRBJ1-5
d_call: NA
v_call: TRBV30

cdr3_aa: AWSFTSGYSYEQY
j_call: TRBJ2-7
d_call: TRBD2
v_call: TRBV30

cdr3_aa: ASSEVGGAGYGYT
j_call: TRBJ1-2
d_call: NA
v_call: TRBV6-1

cdr3_aa: ASGLKRGQETQY
j_call: TRBJ2-5
d_call: TRBD2
v_call: TRBV27

cdr3_aa: ASSKTGANTEAF
j_call: TRBJ1-1
d_call: TRBD1
v_call: TRBV6-5

cdr3_aa: ASSQDSGRPQETQY
j_call: TRBJ2-5
d_call: NA
v_call: TRBV4-2

cdr3_aa: ASSGGGRTHYEQY
j_call: TRBJ2-7
d_call: TRBD2
v_call: TRBV3-1/TRBV3-2

cdr3_aa: ASSPTAGQQY
j_call: TRBJ2-7
d_call: NA
v_call: TRBV7-9

cdr3_aa: ASWRQGEAGELF
j_call: TRBJ2-2
d_call: TRBD1
v_call: TRBV10-1